This paragraph covers one T cell receptor (beta chain) sequence. Antigen: not known. Trimming took off 6 bases at V and 6 bases at J, with 13 bases between the two ends. Germline CDR1 LNHDA, CDR2 SQIVND (reference sequence). The CDR3 covers 13 residues. This specimen belongs to a study of CD8+ T cells in alopecia areata. About the research overall: Scoring treated patients' severity relied on the percentage of scalp area affected.

It was cDNA, reverse transcribed from extracted RNA, that served as the sequencing template. Data came from immunoSEQ multiplex PCR; TCRdb stores just in-frame clones and leaves some out. The repertoire holds some 100,000 clones, with around 47% as singletons. Treatment specified: oral pan-JAK inhibitor, 5-10 mg twice daily. PBMCs were stained for CD3, CD4 and CD8, and CD4+ and CD8+ T cells were sorted. The study, taken as a whole, reports: Many expanded lesional clones persisted during tofacitinib (in both scalp and blood). The link between baseline CD8+ expansion and response remains uncertain with one nonresponder.

The source was CD8+ T cells sorted from blood, collected at week 24, from a patient treated with tofacitinib. This chain uses TRBV19 with TRBJ2-3; no clear D gene. The clonotype comes from a human donor with alopecia areata. The CDR3 spells CASSRISWDTQYF. CDR3 sequence (DNA): TGTGCCAGTAGCCGGATCTCTTGGGATACGCAGTATTTT.